This TCR beta chain was sequenced during a study of Graves' ophthalmopathy and Graves' hyperthyroidism. At least ten counts were recorded for this clonotype. TCR beta CDR3 amplification used RNA transcripts. The library came from an HTBI-primed first-round RT-PCR and a second-round multiplex PCR. Each CDR3 protein gets one entry after TCRdb re-called the multiplex PCR reads with MiXCR. The table lists 350,000 to 400,000 distinct CDR3 sequences, approximately 15% of them singletons. In this cohort, patients with other autoimmune diseases, uncontrolled infections, pregnancy or lactation were excluded. This CDR3 has 13 residues. With V trimmed by 5 bases and J by 5 bases, 5 bases remained unmatched. Germline lookup yields CDR1 DFQATT and CDR2 SNEGSKA (reference sequence).

Sequencing input: peripheral blood. This sequence was found in a woman aged 18-29 years with stable Graves' hyperthyroidism. This chain joins TRBV20-1 and TRBJ2-5, with 10 bases that match TRBD1. The CDR3 nucleotides read TGCAGTGCTGGGGACAGGGGTCTCGAGACCCAGTACTTC. Its protein is CSAGDRGLETQYF.